The clone carrying this T cell receptor beta chain was recorded a few times. The data stem from a study of T cells after yellow fever vaccination. Overall study results and limits: FACS-sorted repertoires could contain abundant clonotypes contaminating from the bulk population. The study re-detected most primary-vaccination clones after the booster (roughly 96% CD4, 88% CD8).

TCRdb called the 5' RACE reads again in MiXCR, with one record for every CDR3 protein. The profile shows some 54,000 distinct CDR3 sequences, around 7% of them singletons. V was trimmed by 8 bases and J by 0 bases, leaving 19 bases between them. CDR1 and CDR2 from the germline V gene are MDHEN and SYDVKM. This CDR3 region has 16 residues. The V call is TRBV28, the J call TRBJ1-2; D not certain. The sequences come from CD8+ T cells not binding an NS4B(214-222) dextramer, sorted from PBMCs, collected around 45 days after the first yellow fever vaccination. The sequence came from a man between 18 and 35 years old who received the YFV17D yellow fever vaccine. Here the CDR3 DNA reads TGTGCCAGCCTCGGACGAGCAGCCACTGCTAACTATGGCTACACCTTC. This encodes CASLGRAATANYGYTF.